A single sample gave rise to the 9 T cell receptor beta chains below, sequenced in a study of blood T cell repertoires in COVID-19. TCRdb's copy holds only in-frame clones and misses some; the assay was immunoSEQ multiplex PCR. The table shows fewer than 250,000 clones, with nearly 90% occurring only once. Sequenced material: PBMCs or T cells enriched from blood (not recorded which). The receptor source for this set is a man aged 30 to 39 who had been exposed to COVID-19.

V usage is TRBV5-1 and J usage is TRBJ2-5, with TRBD2 identical over 11 bases. The CDR3 sequence is 16 residues long. Trimming removed 3 bases from V and 5 bases from J; junction bases left unmatched: 9. Germline-derived CDR1 and CDR2 are SGHRS and YFSETQ. This CDR3 reads CASSYSSGGAGETQYF. As DNA, the CDR3 is TGCGCCAGCAGCTACAGTAGCGGGGGGGCCGGTGAGACCCAGTACTTC.

This rearrangement joins TRBV5-6 to TRBJ1-5; 10 nucleotides match TRBD1. Germline CDR1 reads SGHDT; CDR2 reads YYEEEE. With V trimmed by 0 bases and J by 5 bases, 5 bases remained unmatched. This CDR3 contains 16 residues. CDR3 DNA sequence: TGTGCCAGCAGCTTGGGGACAGGGGGAGGTGATCAGCCCCAGCATTTT. As protein: CASSLGTGGGDQPQHF.

The V gene is TRBV21-1, the J gene TRBJ1-5; the tabulated D call, TRBD1, remains unverified against the DNA. TRBV21-1 has pseudogene status. This CDR3 contains 19 residues. CDR3 sequence: CASSSHRESCRPSNQPQHF. For the CDR3, the DNA is TGTGCCAGCAGCTCCCACAGGGAATCCTGTCGACCAAGCAATCAGCCCCAGCATTTT.

This clone showed up just a few times. The gene calls are TRBV5-4 and TRBJ2-7; D is possibly TRBD2 (6 bases). CDR3 length equals 13 residues. V was pared by 6 bases and J by 5 bases, with 15 bases between. Per germline, CDR1 SGHNT and CDR2 YYREEE (reference sequence). CDR3 sequence: CASTLDWGDEQYF. In nucleotides, the CDR3 is TGTGCCAGCACCCTAGATTGGGGGGACGAGCAGTACTTC.

The CDR3 sequence is CASSQNSGNGNTIYF. CDR3 bases: TGCGCCAGCAGCCAAAATTCAGGGAATGGAAACACCATATATTTT. V is TRBV4-3 and J is TRBJ1-3, with a possible D match to TRBD1 (5 bases). This CDR3 region has 15 residues. The V and J ends lost 2 bases and 3 bases respectively, with 11 bases between them. CDR1 and CDR2 from the germline V gene are LGHNA and YSLEER.

The J gene is TRBJ1-5, the V gene TRBV27; D not resolved. CDR1 and CDR2 (germline): MNHEY, SMNVEV (reference sequence). V gave up 2 bases and J gave up 0 bases, with 5 bases separating them. This CDR3 spans 14 amino acids. The CDR3 DNA is TGTGCCAGCAGTTTAGACAATAGCAATCAGCCCCAGCATTTT. This codes for CASSLDNSNQPQHF.

CDR3: CSASLSGGGQETQYF. Written as DNA, the CDR3 is TGCAGTGCTAGTCTTTCGGGGGGCGGACAAGAGACCCAGTACTTC. The chain employs TRBV20-1 and TRBJ2-5, with a tentative D call TRBD2 (7 bases). This CDR3 is built from 15 residues. The germline V and J ends were trimmed by 3 bases and 2 bases, with 16 bases remaining between them. CDR1 is DFQATT, CDR2 SNEGSKA, per germline (reference sequence).

The rearrangement uses TRBV10-3 and TRBJ2-3; 10 bases match TRBD1. Germline-derived CDR1 and CDR2 are ENHRY and SYGVKD. Unmatched junction bases numbered 2, after V lost 10 bases and J lost 4 bases. This CDR3 is built from 12 residues. CDR3 amino acids: CATGQGADTQYF. CDR3 in DNA: TGTGCCACCGGACAGGGGGCAGATACGCAGTATTTT.

The CDR3 loop reads CASSVSFLRVKNTDTQYF. The CDR3 DNA sequence: TGTGCCAGCAGCGTAAGCTTTCTGCGGGTCAAGAACACAGATACGCAGTATTTT. The chain couples TRBV9 to TRBJ2-3, with D perhaps matching TRBD2 (5 bases). The CDR3 loop spans 18 amino acids. Germline values: CDR1 SGDLS, CDR2 YYNGEE. The V gene lost 1 base and the J gene lost 2 bases, with 20 bases spanning the gap.